This is a list of T cell receptor beta chains from one sample in a study of blood T cell repertoires in COVID-19. Assay: immunoSEQ multiplex PCR; the TCRdb copy retains only in-frame clones and omits some. The sample lists 200,000 to 300,000 clones; around four fifths were seen once. The sequenced sample was peripheral blood. These receptors originate from a man aged 50 to 60 with acute or convalescent COVID-19. The CDR3 runs from the conserved cysteine through the conserved F or W. The D gene is left open where the match is weak. The listing skips clone size in some rows; elsewhere it reads once, few, many or a size class.

CDR3,DNA,size,D,J,length,V
CASSLDRVDEKLFF,TGTGCCAGCAGCCTAGACAGGGTCGATGAAAAACTGTTTTTT,NA,TRBD1,TRBJ1-4,14,TRBV6-5
CASSSSWGVNQPQHF,TGTGCCAGCAGCTCGTCATGGGGGGTGAATCAGCCCCAGCATTTT,NA,NA,TRBJ1-5,15,TRBV5-8
CSVEGGGGTYEQYF,TGCAGCGTTGAAGGAGGGGGGGGTACCTACGAGCAGTACTTC,few,NA,TRBJ2-7,14,TRBV29-1
CSVERGGTDTQYF,TGCAGCGTTGAGCGGGGGGGCACAGATACGCAGTATTTT,NA,TRBD2,TRBJ2-3,13,TRBV29-1
CASSRLRDRGLNTEAFF,TGTGCCAGCTCTCGGCTCCGGGACAGGGGGCTGAACACTGAAGCTTTCTTT,NA,TRBD1,TRBJ1-1,17,TRBV18
CATTGQGFEKLFF,TGTGCCACCACCGGGCAGGGATTCGAAAAACTGTTTTTT,NA,NA,TRBJ1-4,13,TRBV19
CASSDGGTYGYTF,TGTGCCAGCAGTGACGGGGGGACCTATGGCTACACCTTC,NA,NA,TRBJ1-2,13,TRBV2
CAWSVGTDNSPLHF,TGTGCCTGGAGTGTAGGGACAGATAATTCACCCCTCCACTTT,NA,TRBD1,TRBJ1-6,14,TRBV30
CASTVDRAMATGELFF,TGTGCCAGCACTGTAGACAGGGCGATGGCCACCGGGGAGCTGTTTTTT,NA,TRBD1,TRBJ2-2,16,TRBV2
CASSTRLTEAFF,TGTGCCAGCAGTACGAGGCTCACTGAAGCTTTCTTT,NA,NA,TRBJ1-1,12,TRBV6-5
CASSLPTNTEAFF,TGTGCCAGCAGTTTGCCCACTAACACTGAAGCTTTCTTT,NA,NA,TRBJ1-1,13,TRBV28
CASSQDSDTEAFF,TGCGCCAGCAGCCAAGATTCGGACACTGAAGCTTTCTTT,NA,NA,TRBJ1-1,13,TRBV4-1
CASSLRGHEKLFF,TGTGCCAGCAGCTTAAGGGGGCACGAAAAACTGTTTTTT,NA,TRBD1,TRBJ1-4,13,TRBV7-9
CAISAGQTNTGELFF,TGTGCCATCAGCGCCGGACAGACGAACACCGGGGAGCTGTTTTTT,NA,NA,TRBJ2-2,15,TRBV10-3
CASSLQGYEQYF,TGTGCCAGCAGTTTACAGGGGTACGAGCAGTACTTC,NA,NA,TRBJ2-7,12,TRBV27
CASSFGHGNQPQHF,TGTGCCAGCAGCTTCGGACACGGGAATCAGCCCCAGCATTTT,NA,NA,TRBJ1-5,14,TRBV7-2
CASSEQGAANEKLFF,TGTGCCAGCAGTGAACAGGGGGCGGCTAATGAAAAACTGTTTTTT,NA,TRBD1,TRBJ1-4,15,TRBV2
CAISELAQADGYTF,TGTGCCATCAGTGAGTTGGCCCAGGCTGATGGCTACACCTTC,NA,NA,TRBJ1-2,14,TRBV10-3
CATSIETGAQHF,TGTGCCACCTCGATAGAGACAGGGGCCCAGCATTTT,NA,TRBD1,TRBJ1-5,12,TRBV2
CASSSGQGRDEQYF,TGTGCCAGCAGCTCGGGACAGGGACGCGACGAGCAGTACTTC,NA,TRBD1,TRBJ2-7,14,TRBV5-6
CASSLDPGTNEKLFF,TGTGCCAGCAGCTTAGACCCGGGTACTAATGAAAAACTGTTTTTT,once,NA,TRBJ1-4,15,TRBV11-2
CASSFQGVTNEKLFF,TGTGCCAGCAGCTTTCAGGGGGTGACTAATGAAAAACTGTTTTTT,once,TRBD1,TRBJ1-4,15,TRBV11-3
CASSLEWFSSNEQFF,TGTGCCAGCAGCTTAGAGTGGTTTAGCAGCAATGAGCAGTTCTTC,NA,NA,TRBJ2-1,15,TRBV7-6
CASGTGTIYGYTF,TGTGCCTCCGGGACAGGGACGATCTATGGCTACACCTTC,NA,TRBD1,TRBJ1-2,13,TRBV7-8
CASSPRTEYYGYTF,TGTGCCAGCTCACCACGGACTGAATACTATGGCTACACCTTC,NA,NA,TRBJ1-2,14,TRBV18
CASSPVGQGGRTEAFF,TGCGCCAGCAGCCCGGTGGGACAGGGGGGAAGGACTGAAGCTTTCTTT,few,TRBD1,TRBJ1-1,16,TRBV5-1
CASSQDGGNSPLHF,TGCGCCAGCAGCCAAGACGGCGGGAACTCACCCCTCCACTTT,NA,NA,TRBJ1-6,14,TRBV4-1
CASSLENHYGYTF,TGTGCCAGCAGCTTGGAGAACCACTATGGCTACACCTTC,once,NA,TRBJ1-2,13,TRBV7-3
CASSPGQVTLLAFF,TGTGCCAGCAGCCCCGGACAAGTTACTTTACTAGCTTTCTTT,NA,NA,TRBJ1-1,14,TRBV28
CASSLDTGLATGELFF,TGTGCCAGCAGCTTAGATACAGGGTTGGCCACCGGGGAGCTGTTTTTT,NA,NA,TRBJ2-2,16,TRBV11-2
CASSPYRENTEAFF,TGTGCCAGCAGCCCATACAGGGAGAACACTGAAGCTTTCTTT,NA,NA,TRBJ1-1,14,TRBV27